These T cell receptor beta chains were read from a single sample in a study of T cell clonotyping in hematopoietic cell transplantation. Clones were sequenced by immunoSEQ multiplex PCR, and TCRdb holds only the in-frame ones, with some missing. Seen here are tens of thousands of clones, 85% observed once, and the top ten hold around 2.9%. The sequenced sample was peripheral blood mononuclear cells, obtained before stem cell transplant. These receptor sequences come from a man aged 55 to 69 with acute myeloid leukemia. Some clones in this sample may be carry-over from other donors' samples. CDR3s include the opening cysteine and the closing phenylalanine or tryptophan. The D gene is left open where the match is weak. A clone size is listed for some rows: how often the clone was seen (once, few, many), or a class if it is expanded.

J: TRBJ2-7
size: NA
D: NA
V: TRBV19
CDR3: CASSIGGFSYEQYF
DNA: TGTGCCAGTAGTATAGGGGGTTTCTCCTACGAGCAGTACTTC

J: TRBJ2-7
size: NA
D: TRBD1
V: TRBV10-3
CDR3: CAISESQGAWEQYF
DNA: TGTGCCATCAGTGAGAGTCAGGGGGCCTGGGAGCAGTACTTC

J: TRBJ1-1
size: NA
D: NA
V: TRBV14
CDR3: CASSQGGEAFF
DNA: TGTGCCAGCAGCCAGGGGGGTGAAGCTTTCTTT

J: TRBJ2-7
size: NA
D: NA
V: TRBV6-5
CDR3: CASTPPHRPGEQYF
DNA: TGTGCCAGCACCCCGCCCCATAGACCCGGCGAGCAGTACTTC

J: TRBJ2-5
size: NA
D: NA
V: TRBV2
CDR3: CASSEAQVRGRGETQYF
DNA: TGTGCCAGCAGTGAAGCGCAGGTGCGGGGGCGGGGAGAGACCCAGTACTTC

J: TRBJ1-1
size: NA
D: TRBD1
V: TRBV27
CDR3: CASSLYPSGGGDTEAFF
DNA: TGTGCCAGCAGTTTATATCCTTCAGGGGGAGGAGACACTGAAGCTTTCTTT

J: TRBJ1-5
size: NA
D: NA
V: TRBV7-2
CDR3: CASSLVSRGGNQPQHF
DNA: TGTGCCAGCAGCTTAGTAAGCAGGGGAGGCAATCAGCCCCAGCATTTT

J: TRBJ2-7
size: NA
D: TRBD1
V: TRBV9
CDR3: CASSQTGTGAYEQYF
DNA: TGTGCCAGCAGCCAGACCGGGACAGGGGCCTACGAGCAGTACTTC

J: TRBJ1-2
size: NA
D: NA
V: TRBV13
CDR3: CASSFGRKDGYTF
DNA: TGTGCCAGCAGCTTTGGGAGGAAGGATGGCTACACCTTC

J: TRBJ1-6
size: NA
D: TRBD1
V: TRBV5-1
CDR3: CASSFQGGYNSPLHF
DNA: TGCGCCAGCAGCTTTCAGGGGGGCTATAATTCACCCCTCCACTTT

J: TRBJ2-3
size: NA
D: TRBD1
V: TRBV19
CDR3: CASSSGTGADTQYF
DNA: TGTGCCAGTAGTTCCGGGACAGGGGCAGATACGCAGTATTTT

J: TRBJ1-3
size: NA
D: NA
V: TRBV28
CDR3: CASSFPLTGNSGNTIYF
DNA: TGTGCCAGCAGTTTTCCGCTAACAGGAAACTCTGGAAACACCATATATTTT

J: TRBJ1-6
size: NA
D: NA
V: TRBV7-6
CDR3: CASSLAASSYNSPLHF
DNA: TGTGCCAGCAGCTTGGCAGCGAGCTCCTATAATTCACCCCTCCACTTT

J: TRBJ2-7
size: once
D: NA
V: TRBV2
CDR3: CASSELRVGDEQYF
DNA: TGTGCCAGCAGTGAACTTCGAGTGGGGGATGAGCAGTACTTC

J: TRBJ2-1
size: NA
D: TRBD2
V: TRBV5-1
CDR3: CASSLGGSGGAALREQFF
DNA: TGCGCCAGCAGCTTGGGCGGTAGCGGGGGGGCGGCCCTCCGGGAGCAGTTCTTC

J: TRBJ1-5
size: NA
D: NA
V: TRBV6-6
CDR3: CASSYYAGAGQPQHF
DNA: TGTGCCAGCAGTTACTATGCGGGGGCCGGACAGCCCCAGCATTTT

J: TRBJ2-5
size: NA
D: TRBD2
V: TRBV5-4
CDR3: CASSLGPLGGGGGAGETQYF
DNA: TGTGCCAGCAGCTTGGGCCCCCTCGGGGGAGGCGGGGGGGCCGGGGAGACCCAGTACTTC

J: TRBJ1-6
size: NA
D: NA
V: TRBV6-1
CDR3: CASSEWTKGSPLHF
DNA: TGTGCCAGCAGTGAATGGACTAAGGGTTCACCCCTCCACTTT

J: TRBJ1-6
size: NA
D: NA
V: TRBV7-9
CDR3: CASSLAGGQSNSPLHF
DNA: TGTGCCAGCAGCTTAGCGGGGGGTCAGAGTAATTCACCCCTCCACTTT

J: TRBJ2-7
size: NA
D: NA
V: TRBV7-8
CDR3: CASSSDPVYEQYF
DNA: TGTGCCAGCAGCTCAGACCCCGTTTACGAGCAGTACTTC

J: TRBJ2-2
size: NA
D: TRBD2
V: TRBV6-6
CDR3: CASSFPGLAGHGELFF
DNA: TGTGCCAGCAGTTTTCCGGGACTAGCGGGGCACGGGGAGCTGTTTTTT

J: TRBJ1-3
size: NA
D: NA
V: TRBV4-3
CDR3: CASSFGPYSGNTIYF
DNA: TGCGCCAGCAGCTTTGGGCCCTACTCTGGAAACACCATATATTTT

J: TRBJ1-2
size: NA
D: TRBD1
V: TRBV28
CDR3: CASRPQGSNYGYTF
DNA: TGTGCCAGCAGGCCACAGGGGTCTAATTATGGCTACACCTTC

J: TRBJ1-2
size: NA
D: NA
V: TRBV6-4
CDR3: CASTNSNLGFMGGYTF
DNA: TGTGCCAGCACGAACTCCAACCTAGGGTTTATGGGAGGCTACACCTTC

J: TRBJ2-5
size: NA
D: NA
V: TRBV14
CDR3: CASSQVAAAHQTQYF
DNA: TGTGCCAGCAGCCAAGTGGCGGCGGCACATCAGACCCAGTACTTC

J: TRBJ1-6
size: NA
D: NA
V: TRBV7-8
CDR3: CASSLWGSPLHF
DNA: TGTGCCAGCAGCTTATGGGGGTCACCCCTCCACTTT

J: TRBJ2-3
size: NA
D: TRBD2
V: TRBV7-8
CDR3: CASSPIAGGPVYTQYF
DNA: TGTGCCAGCAGCCCGATAGCGGGGGGGCCGGTATATACGCAGTATTTT

J: TRBJ2-3
size: once
D: TRBD1
V: TRBV28
CDR3: CASSLLTGGGTDTQYF
DNA: TGTGCCAGCAGTTTATTGACAGGGGGGGGCACAGATACGCAGTATTTT

J: TRBJ1-4
size: NA
D: NA
V: TRBV18
CDR3: CASSPGLDEKLFF
DNA: TGTGCCAGCTCACCAGGGCTTGATGAAAAACTGTTTTTT

J: TRBJ2-3
size: NA
D: TRBD2
V: TRBV6-4
CDR3: CASSTSGGADTQYF
DNA: TGTGCCAGCAGCACTAGCGGGGGGGCAGATACGCAGTATTTT

J: TRBJ1-6
size: NA
D: NA
V: TRBV4-1
CDR3: CASSLHLGGSSYNSPLHF
DNA: TGCGCCAGCAGCCTCCACCTTGGGGGGAGCTCCTATAATTCACCCCTCCACTTT

J: TRBJ1-2
size: NA
D: TRBD1
V: TRBV28
CDR3: CASRYDRGPYGYTF
DNA: TGTGCCAGCAGATACGACAGGGGGCCCTATGGCTACACCTTC

J: TRBJ1-5
size: NA
D: NA
V: TRBV6-6
CDR3: CASRKDQPQHF
DNA: TGTGCCAGTCGGAAGGATCAGCCCCAGCATTTT

J: TRBJ2-3
size: NA
D: TRBD2
V: TRBV7-2
CDR3: CASSYHGGGSDTQYF
DNA: TGTGCCAGCAGTTACCACGGGGGGGGATCAGATACGCAGTATTTT

J: TRBJ1-2
size: NA
D: NA
V: TRBV28
CDR3: CASSLGRNYGYTF
DNA: TGTGCCAGCAGTTTAGGCAGGAACTATGGCTACACCTTC

J: TRBJ2-5
size: NA
D: NA
V: TRBV11-2
CDR3: CASSLETWGETQYF
DNA: TGTGCCAGCAGCTTAGAAACTTGGGGGGAGACCCAGTACTTC

J: TRBJ2-6
size: NA
D: TRBD1
V: TRBV15
CDR3: CATRTGGSVSGANVLTF
DNA: TGTGCCACCAGAACAGGGGGTTCTGTCTCTGGGGCCAACGTCCTGACTTTC

J: TRBJ1-2
size: NA
D: NA
V: TRBV9
CDR3: CASSPPVRTGYGYTF
DNA: TGTGCCAGCAGCCCTCCGGTCCGGACTGGCTATGGCTACACCTTC

J: TRBJ1-2
size: NA
D: TRBD1
V: TRBV2
CDR3: CASSPRDRGPYGYTF
DNA: TGTGCCAGCAGTCCGCGAGACAGGGGGCCCTATGGCTACACCTTC

J: TRBJ2-7
size: NA
D: NA
V: TRBV7-6
CDR3: CASSLDGQVPYEQYF
DNA: TGTGCCAGCAGCTTAGATGGGCAGGTTCCCTACGAGCAGTACTTC

J: TRBJ2-2
size: few
D: TRBD2
V: TRBV7-2
CDR3: CASGRAVRSGELFF
DNA: TGTGCCTCCGGGAGGGCGGTACGGAGCGGGGAGCTGTTTTTT

J: TRBJ1-1
size: once
D: NA
V: TRBV11-2
CDR3: CASSLSYMEAFF
DNA: TGTGCCAGCAGCTTAAGTTACATGGAGGCTTTCTTT

J: TRBJ2-1
size: NA
D: NA
V: TRBV12-5
CDR3: CASSRGGSENEQFF
DNA: TGTGCTAGTAGTCGGGGCGGTAGTGAAAATGAGCAGTTCTTC

J: TRBJ2-3
size: NA
D: TRBD2
V: TRBV7-3
CDR3: CASSLSRLAGGTDTQYF
DNA: TGTGCCAGCAGCTTAAGTAGGCTAGCGGGGGGCACAGATACGCAGTATTTT

J: TRBJ1-3
size: NA
D: NA
V: TRBV28
CDR3: CASSLLAAGNTIYF
DNA: TGTGCCAGCAGTTTACTGGCAGCTGGAAACACCATATATTTT

J: TRBJ1-1
size: NA
D: TRBD1
V: TRBV30
CDR3: CAWSWDRMNTEAFF
DNA: TGTGCCTGGAGCTGGGACAGAATGAACACTGAAGCTTTCTTT

J: TRBJ2-7
size: NA
D: NA
V: TRBV6-1
CDR3: CASSDLYGRSQGEQYF
DNA: TGTGCCAGCAGTGACCTTTATGGAAGGTCCCAGGGTGAGCAGTACTTC

J: TRBJ1-2
size: NA
D: NA
V: TRBV28
CDR3: CASSTHPSYLGYTF
DNA: TGTGCCAGCAGTACCCACCCCTCATATCTCGGCTACACCTTC

J: TRBJ2-1
size: NA
D: NA
V: TRBV6-5
CDR3: CASSYTGRPRQFF
DNA: TGTGCCAGCAGTTATACGGGCCGTCCGCGGCAGTTCTTC

J: TRBJ1-2
size: once
D: TRBD1
V: TRBV10-3
CDR3: CAISGTGGDYGYTF
DNA: TGTGCCATTTCCGGGACAGGGGGCGACTATGGCTACACCTTC

J: TRBJ1-6
size: NA
D: TRBD1
V: TRBV11-2
CDR3: CASSLVGGAYSPLHF
DNA: TGTGCCAGCAGCTTAGTAGGGGGCGCTTATTCACCCCTCCACTTT

J: TRBJ1-2
size: NA
D: NA
V: TRBV19
CDR3: CASSIRPTEDGYTF
DNA: TGTGCCAGTAGTATACGACCAACCGAGGACGGCTACACCTTC

J: TRBJ2-7
size: NA
D: TRBD1
V: TRBV28
CDR3: CASSLRDRGYEQYF
DNA: TGTGCCAGCAGTCTCCGGGACAGGGGCTACGAGCAGTACTTC

J: TRBJ2-6
size: NA
D: NA
V: TRBV19
CDR3: CASSIRSGSGANVLTF
DNA: TGTGCCAGTAGTATTCGATCGGGGTCTGGGGCCAACGTCCTGACTTTC

J: TRBJ1-5
size: NA
D: NA
V: TRBV11-2
CDR3: CASSLDRAQPQHF
DNA: TGTGCCAGCAGCTTAGATAGGGCTCAGCCCCAGCATTTT

J: TRBJ2-7
size: NA
D: NA
V: TRBV13
CDR3: CASSLSREGREQYF
DNA: TGTGCCAGCAGCTTATCAAGGGAAGGTCGCGAGCAGTACTTC

J: TRBJ2-7
size: NA
D: NA
V: TRBV29-1
CDR3: CSVVEGQFRYEQYF
DNA: TGCAGCGTTGTAGAGGGCCAATTCCGCTACGAGCAGTACTTC